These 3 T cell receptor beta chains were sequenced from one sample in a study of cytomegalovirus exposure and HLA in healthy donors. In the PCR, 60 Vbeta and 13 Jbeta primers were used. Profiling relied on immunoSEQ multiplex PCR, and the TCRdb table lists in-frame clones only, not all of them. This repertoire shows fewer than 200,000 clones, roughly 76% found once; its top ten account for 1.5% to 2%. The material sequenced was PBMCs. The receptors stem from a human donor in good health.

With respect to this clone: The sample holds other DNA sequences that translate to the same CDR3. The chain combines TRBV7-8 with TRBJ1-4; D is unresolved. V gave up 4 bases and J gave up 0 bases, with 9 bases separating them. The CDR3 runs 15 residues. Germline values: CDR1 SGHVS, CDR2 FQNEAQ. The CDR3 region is CASSSVGATNEKLFF. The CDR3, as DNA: TGTGCCAGCAGCTCGGTCGGGGCAACTAATGAAAAACTGTTTTTT.

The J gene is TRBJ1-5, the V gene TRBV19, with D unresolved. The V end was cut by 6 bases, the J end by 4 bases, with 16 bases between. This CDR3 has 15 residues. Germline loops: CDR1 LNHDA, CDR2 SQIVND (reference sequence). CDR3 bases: TGTGCCAGTAGAACCGTCGAGCGGCAAAATCAGCCCCAGCATTTT. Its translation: CASRTVERQNQPQHF. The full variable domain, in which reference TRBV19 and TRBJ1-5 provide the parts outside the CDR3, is DGGITQSPKYLFRKEGQNVTLSCEQNLNHDAMYWYRQDPGQGLRLIYYSQIVNDFQKGDIAEGYSVSREKKESFPLTVTSAQKNPTAFYLCASRTVERQNQPQHFGDGTRLSIL.

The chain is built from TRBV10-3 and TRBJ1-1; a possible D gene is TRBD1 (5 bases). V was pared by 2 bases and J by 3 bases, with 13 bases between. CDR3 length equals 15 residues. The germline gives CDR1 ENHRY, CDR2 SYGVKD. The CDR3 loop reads CAISERQILDTEAFF. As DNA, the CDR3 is TGTGCCATCAGTGAGAGACAGATATTGGACACTGAAGCTTTCTTT.